This T cell receptor (beta chain) was recovered during a study of T cell responses to AZD1222 COVID-19 vaccine. Study-wide points: Repertoire samples came only from after the peak T cell response. Reportedly, nearly half the spike-specific TCRs target unmutated variant regions.

On this clone: Its specificity is unknown.

The germline CDR1 and CDR2 sequences are MDHEN and SYDVKM. Trimming took off 3 bases at V and 7 bases at J, with 13 bases between the two ends. This CDR3 comprises 14 residues. The assay was immunoSEQ multiplex PCR, and TCRdb's table has in-frame clones only and misses some. The sample contains under 150,000 clones, over 75% of which appear only once. The TCR comes from an adult who received the MenACWY meningococcal vaccine as a control. The chain joins TRBV28 to TRBJ2-1, with TRBD1 as a possible D gene (6 bases). Here the sequenced sample was peripheral blood, taken 28 days after the second dose of the MenACWY control vaccine. The CDR3 bases are TGTGCCAGCAGTTTCCGGGGCAGGGGAAATGAGCAGTTCTTC. Residues: CASSFRGRGNEQFF.